This TCR beta chain emerged from a study of identical twins. Study-wide results and limits: Sharing of beta out-of-frame sequences by twins showed a weaker excess. Cross-sectional statistics underpinned the conclusions; the same donors were not followed. Analyses based on zero insertions could be partly confounded by invariant MAIT and iNKT cells.

This clonotype was detected ten times or more. Antigen specificity is unknown. A universal primer site was created by template switching, with the cDNA bearing unique molecular identifiers. From the 5' RACE reads, TCRdb called clonotypes with MiXCR, one entry per CDR3 protein. The sample yields about 100,000 distinct CDR3 sequences, just under 6% seen once. The receptor was isolated from a woman between 50 and 59 years old in good health. The source material was memory T cells sorted from blood.

DNA of the CDR3: TGCAGTGCTAGAGATTTAGATAGTACTTATGGCTACACCTTC. Encoded protein: CSARDLDSTYGYTF. The V gene is TRBV20-1, the J gene TRBJ1-2, with D unclear. The CDR3 is 14 residues long. V lost 0 bases, J lost 5 bases, and 13 bases lay in between. The V gene's germline CDR1 is DFQATT and CDR2 SNEGSKA (reference sequence).